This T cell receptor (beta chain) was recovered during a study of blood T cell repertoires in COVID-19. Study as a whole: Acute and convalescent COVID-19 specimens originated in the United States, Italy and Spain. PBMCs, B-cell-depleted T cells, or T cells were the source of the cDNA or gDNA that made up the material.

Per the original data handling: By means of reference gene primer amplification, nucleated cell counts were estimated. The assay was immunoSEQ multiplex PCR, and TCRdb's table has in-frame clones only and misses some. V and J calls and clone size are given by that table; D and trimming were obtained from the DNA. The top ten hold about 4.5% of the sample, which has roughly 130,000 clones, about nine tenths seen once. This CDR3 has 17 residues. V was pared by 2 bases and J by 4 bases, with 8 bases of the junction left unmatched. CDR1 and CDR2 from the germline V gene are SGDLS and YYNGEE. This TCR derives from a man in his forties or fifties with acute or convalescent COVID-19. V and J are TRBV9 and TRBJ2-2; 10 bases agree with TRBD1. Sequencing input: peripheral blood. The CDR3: CASSVDRGLVSTGELFF. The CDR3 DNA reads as TGTGCCAGCAGCGTCGACAGGGGGCTGGTGTCCACCGGGGAGCTGTTTTTT.